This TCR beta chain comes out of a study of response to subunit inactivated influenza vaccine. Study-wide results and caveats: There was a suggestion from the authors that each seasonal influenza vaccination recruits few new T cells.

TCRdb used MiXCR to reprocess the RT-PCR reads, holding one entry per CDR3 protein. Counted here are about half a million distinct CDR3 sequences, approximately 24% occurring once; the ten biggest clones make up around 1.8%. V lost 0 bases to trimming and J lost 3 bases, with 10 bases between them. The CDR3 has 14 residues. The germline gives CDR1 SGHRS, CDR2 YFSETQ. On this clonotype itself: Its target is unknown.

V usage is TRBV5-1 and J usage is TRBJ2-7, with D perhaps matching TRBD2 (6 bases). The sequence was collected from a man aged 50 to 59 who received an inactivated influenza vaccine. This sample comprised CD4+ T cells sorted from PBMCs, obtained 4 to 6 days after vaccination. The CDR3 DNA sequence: TGCGCCAGCAGCTTGGCGGGAGAAATCTACGAGCAGTACTTC. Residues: CASSLAGEIYEQYF.